This T cell receptor (beta chain) derives from a study of T-cell reconstitution after alpha-beta-depleted transplantation in children. This clonotype was picked up many times. The V and J ends lost 2 bases and 1 base respectively, with 6 bases between them. The germline V gene has CDR1 MNHEY and CDR2 SMNVEV (reference sequence). The CDR3 runs to 13 residues. Unique molecular identifiers tagged the TCRbeta library. TCRdb reanalysed the PCR reads using MiXCR and keeps one entry per CDR3 protein. The sample records about 980,000 distinct CDR3 sequences, around 30% being singletons. Material: PBMCs, mostly from graft donor cells, obtained 360 days after TCRalphabeta/CD19-depleted stem cell transplant. The clonotype comes from a boy less than two years old who had a stem cell transplant for SCID, so the T cells may come from the graft donor. The chain couples TRBV27 to TRBJ2-7; D unclear. Written as DNA, the CDR3 is TGTGCCAGCAGTTTAGAGCAGTCCTACGAGCAGTACTTC. This sequence encodes CASSLEQSYEQYF.